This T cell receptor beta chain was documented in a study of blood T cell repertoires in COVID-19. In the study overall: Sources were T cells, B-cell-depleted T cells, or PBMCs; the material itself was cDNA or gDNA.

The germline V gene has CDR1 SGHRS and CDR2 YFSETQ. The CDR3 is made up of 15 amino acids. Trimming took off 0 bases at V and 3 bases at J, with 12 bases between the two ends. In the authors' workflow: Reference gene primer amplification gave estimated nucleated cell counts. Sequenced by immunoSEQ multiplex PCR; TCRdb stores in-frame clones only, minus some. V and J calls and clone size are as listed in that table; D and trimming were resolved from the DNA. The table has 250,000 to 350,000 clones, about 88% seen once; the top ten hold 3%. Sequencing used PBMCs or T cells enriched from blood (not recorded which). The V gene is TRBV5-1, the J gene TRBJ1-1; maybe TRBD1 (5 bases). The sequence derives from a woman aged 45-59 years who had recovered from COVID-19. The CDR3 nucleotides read TGCGCCAGCAGCTTGGATTCGGGGGGTTACACTGAAGCTTTCTTT. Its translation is CASSLDSGGYTEAFF. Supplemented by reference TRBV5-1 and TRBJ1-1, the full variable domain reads KAGVTQTPRYLIKTRGQQVTLSCSPISGHRSVSWYQQTPGQGLQFLFEYFSETQRNKGNFPGRFSGRQFSNSRSEMNVSTLELGDSALYLCASSLDSGGYTEAFFGQGTRLTVV.